This T cell receptor (beta chain) was recovered during a study of Ad26.COV2.S vaccination and SARS-CoV-2 variants. The V end was cut by 5 bases, the J end by 2 bases, with 15 bases between. The CDR3 is 16 amino acids. Germline CDR1 SEHNR, CDR2 FQNEAQ (reference sequence). Study outcomes and limitations: Vaccine recipients showed a spike-specific TCR breadth that was higher than in placebo recipients.

On this clone: Its specificity is unknown.

Treatment here: 15 to 20 received Ad26.COV2.S at low or high dose, single or two shots; about 5 received placebo; per-sample allocation not given. Sampling took place 63 days after the first vaccine or placebo injection. Only in-frame clones appear in the TCRdb table, and some are missing; sequencing was by immunoSEQ multiplex PCR. This table has 350,000 to 400,000 clones, 80% to 90% appearing once. The specimen comprised peripheral blood, sampled in a trial of Ad26.COV2.S vaccine versus placebo. The source of this sequence is a person between 18 and 65 years old who received the Ad26.COV2.S COVID-19 vaccine or a placebo. The J gene is TRBJ2-2, the V gene TRBV7-9; D is perhaps TRBD2 (5 bases). CDR3: CASSPSGRINTGELFF. Here the CDR3 DNA reads TGTGCCAGCAGCCCAAGCGGACGGATAAACACCGGGGAGCTGTTTTTT.